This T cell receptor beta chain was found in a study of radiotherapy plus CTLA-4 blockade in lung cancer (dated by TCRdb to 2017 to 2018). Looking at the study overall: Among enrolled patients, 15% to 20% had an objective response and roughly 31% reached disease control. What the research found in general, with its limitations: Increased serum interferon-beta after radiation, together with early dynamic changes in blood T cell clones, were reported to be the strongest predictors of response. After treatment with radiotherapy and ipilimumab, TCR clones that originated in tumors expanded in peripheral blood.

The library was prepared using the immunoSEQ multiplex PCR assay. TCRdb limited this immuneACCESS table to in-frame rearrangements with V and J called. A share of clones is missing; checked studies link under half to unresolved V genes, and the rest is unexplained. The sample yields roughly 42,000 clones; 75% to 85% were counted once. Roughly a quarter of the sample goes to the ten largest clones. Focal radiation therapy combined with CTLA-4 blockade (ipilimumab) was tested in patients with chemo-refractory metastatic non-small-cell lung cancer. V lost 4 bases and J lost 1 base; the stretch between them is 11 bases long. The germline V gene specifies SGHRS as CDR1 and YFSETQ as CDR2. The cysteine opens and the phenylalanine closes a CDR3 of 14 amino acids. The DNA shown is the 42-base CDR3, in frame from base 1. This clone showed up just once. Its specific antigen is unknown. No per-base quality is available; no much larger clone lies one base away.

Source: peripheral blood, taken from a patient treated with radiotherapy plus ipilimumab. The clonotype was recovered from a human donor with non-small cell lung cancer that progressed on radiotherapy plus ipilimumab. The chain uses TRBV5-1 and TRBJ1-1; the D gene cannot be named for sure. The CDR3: CASSEGGRNTEAFF. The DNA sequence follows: TGCGCCAGCAGCGAAGGTGGGCGGAACACTGAAGCTTTCTTT.